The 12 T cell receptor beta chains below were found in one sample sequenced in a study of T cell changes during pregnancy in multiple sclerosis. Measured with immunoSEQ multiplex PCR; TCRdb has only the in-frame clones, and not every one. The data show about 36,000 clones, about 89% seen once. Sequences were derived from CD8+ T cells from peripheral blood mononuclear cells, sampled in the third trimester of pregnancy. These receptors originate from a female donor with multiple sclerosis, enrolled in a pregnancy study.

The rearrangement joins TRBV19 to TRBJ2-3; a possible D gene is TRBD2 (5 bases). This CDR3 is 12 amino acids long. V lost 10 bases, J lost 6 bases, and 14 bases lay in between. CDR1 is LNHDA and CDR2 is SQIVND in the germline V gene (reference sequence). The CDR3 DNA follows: TGTGCCACCCGTGCGGGTATCGATACGCAGTATTTT. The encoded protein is CATRAGIDTQYF.

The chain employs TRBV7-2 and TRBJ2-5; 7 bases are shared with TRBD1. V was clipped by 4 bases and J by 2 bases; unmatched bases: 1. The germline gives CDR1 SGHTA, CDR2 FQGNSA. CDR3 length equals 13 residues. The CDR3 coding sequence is TGTGCCAGCAGCTGGGACAGACAAGAGACCCAGTACTTC. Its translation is CASSWDRQETQYF.

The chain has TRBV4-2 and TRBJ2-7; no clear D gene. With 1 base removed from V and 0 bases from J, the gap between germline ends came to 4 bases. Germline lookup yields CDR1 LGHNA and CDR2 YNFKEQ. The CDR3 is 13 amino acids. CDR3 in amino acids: CASSQGDSYEQYF. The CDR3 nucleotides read TGTGCCAGCAGCCAAGGCGACTCCTACGAGCAGTACTTC.

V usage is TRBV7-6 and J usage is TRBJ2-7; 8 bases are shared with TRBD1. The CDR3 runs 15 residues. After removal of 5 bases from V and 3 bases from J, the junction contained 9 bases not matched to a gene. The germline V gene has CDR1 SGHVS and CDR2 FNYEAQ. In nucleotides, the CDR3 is TGTGCCAGCAGCCTAGACAGGGGAGAGATCTACGAGCAGTACTTC. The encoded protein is CASSLDRGEIYEQYF.

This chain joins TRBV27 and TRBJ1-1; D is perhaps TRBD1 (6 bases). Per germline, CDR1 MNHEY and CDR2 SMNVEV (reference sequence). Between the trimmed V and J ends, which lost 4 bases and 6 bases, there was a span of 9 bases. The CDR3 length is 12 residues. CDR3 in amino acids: CASSYTGSEAFF. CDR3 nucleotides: TGTGCCAGCAGTTATACAGGGTCTGAAGCTTTCTTT.

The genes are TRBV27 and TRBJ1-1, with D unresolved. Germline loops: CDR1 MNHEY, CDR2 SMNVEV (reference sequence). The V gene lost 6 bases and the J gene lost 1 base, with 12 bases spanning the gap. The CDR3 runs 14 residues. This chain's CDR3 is CASSPGWANTEAFF. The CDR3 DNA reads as TGTGCCAGCAGCCCTGGATGGGCGAACACTGAAGCTTTCTTT.

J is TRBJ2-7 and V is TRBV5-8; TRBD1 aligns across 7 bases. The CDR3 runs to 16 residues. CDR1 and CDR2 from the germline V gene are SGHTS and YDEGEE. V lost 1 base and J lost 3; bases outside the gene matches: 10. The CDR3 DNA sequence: TGTGCCAGCAGCTTGTGGACGAACAGGGGCGACTACGAGCAGTACTTC. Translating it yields CASSLWTNRGDYEQYF.

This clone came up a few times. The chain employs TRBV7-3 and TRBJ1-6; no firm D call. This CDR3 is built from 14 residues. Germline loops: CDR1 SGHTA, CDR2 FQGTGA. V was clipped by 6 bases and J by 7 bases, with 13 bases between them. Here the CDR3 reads CASSLTGINSPLHF. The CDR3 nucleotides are TGTGCCAGCAGTCTCACCGGTATCAATTCACCCCTCCACTTT.

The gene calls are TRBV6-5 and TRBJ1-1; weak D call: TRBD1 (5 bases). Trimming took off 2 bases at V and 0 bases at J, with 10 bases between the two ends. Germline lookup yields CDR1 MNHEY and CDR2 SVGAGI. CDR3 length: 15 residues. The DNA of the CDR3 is TGTGCCAGCAGTTACAGGGGCATGATGAACACTGAAGCTTTCTTT. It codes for CASSYRGMMNTEAFF.

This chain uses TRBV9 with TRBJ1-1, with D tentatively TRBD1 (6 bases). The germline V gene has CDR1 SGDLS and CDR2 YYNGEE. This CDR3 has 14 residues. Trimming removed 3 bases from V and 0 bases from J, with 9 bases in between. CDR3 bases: TGTGCCAGCAGCGAAACAGGGATGAACACTGAAGCTTTCTTT. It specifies CASSETGMNTEAFF. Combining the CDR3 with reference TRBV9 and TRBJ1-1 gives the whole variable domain DSGVTQTPKHLITATGQRVTLRCSPRSGDLSVYWYQQSLDQGLQFLIQYYNGEERAKGNILERFSAQQFPDLHSELNLSSLELGDSALYFCASSETGMNTEAFFGQGTRLTVV.

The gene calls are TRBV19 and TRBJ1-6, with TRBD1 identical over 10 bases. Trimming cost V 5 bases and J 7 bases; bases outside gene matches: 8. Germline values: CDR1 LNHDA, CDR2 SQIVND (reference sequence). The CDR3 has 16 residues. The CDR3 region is CASSARDRGRNSPLHF. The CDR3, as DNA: TGTGCCAGTAGTGCAAGGGACAGGGGAAGGAATTCACCCCTCCACTTT.

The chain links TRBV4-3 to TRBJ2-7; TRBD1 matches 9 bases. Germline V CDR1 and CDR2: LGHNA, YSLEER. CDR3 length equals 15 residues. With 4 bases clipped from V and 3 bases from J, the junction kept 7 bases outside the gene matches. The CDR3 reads CASSLTGTGLYEQYF. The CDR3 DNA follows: TGCGCCAGCAGCCTAACCGGGACAGGGCTCTACGAGCAGTACTTC.